Described below is a single T cell receptor beta chain sequence and its context. Antigen: not known. The data belong to a study of PD-L1 blockade in urothelial cancer. Germline lookup yields CDR1 SGHTA and CDR2 FQGNSA. The CDR3 loop spans 17 amino acids. V was trimmed by 7 bases and J by 2 bases, leaving 21 bases between them. TCRdb's table, derived via immunoSEQ multiplex PCR, lists solely in-frame clones and lacks some. The table includes just under 50,000 clones, around 80% detected once. Overall study results and limits: The study found that durable-benefit patients expanded tumor-associated blood clones more at 3 weeks.

Time point noted: pretreatment peripheral blood. This TCR was recovered from a man in his 70s with urothelial cancer. The V call is TRBV7-2, the J call TRBJ2-1, with D tentatively TRBD2 (6 bases). The specimen comprised PBMCs, sampled around atezolizumab (anti-PD-L1) treatment. The CDR3 spells CASINQPGLPTYNEQFF. CDR3 bases: TGTGCCAGCATCAACCAGCCGGGACTCCCTACCTACAATGAGCAGTTCTTC.